One and the same sample provided the 5 T cell receptor beta chains below, sequenced in a study of blood T cell repertoires in COVID-19. Some clones are missing from TCRdb's copy, which holds only in-frame ones; the method was immunoSEQ multiplex PCR. The sample contains about 200,000 clones, 86% of which appear only once. The specimen sequenced was peripheral blood. The receptor source for this set is a woman aged 70-85 years with acute or convalescent COVID-19.

This rearrangement joins TRBV12-3 or TRBV12-4 to TRBJ1-2; perhaps TRBD1 as D (6 bases). Trimming cost V 8 bases and J 7 bases, with 17 bases left between them. The CDR3 spans 13 residues. CDR3 sequence (DNA): TGTGCCAGCCTTGAGGGGCGCAGGGGTGGCTACACCTTC. Its protein is CASLEGRRGGYTF.

The chain employs TRBV10-3 and TRBJ1-1, with D possibly TRBD1 on 6 matching bases. The V gene's germline CDR1 is ENHRY and CDR2 SYGVKD. This CDR3 has 14 residues. V was shortened by 8 bases and J by 0 bases, with 13 bases between the two germline ends. CDR3 in DNA: TGTGCCATCCGGGCACAGGGAATGAACACTGAAGCTTTCTTT. Translation gives CAIRAQGMNTEAFF.

The chain couples TRBV10-1 to TRBJ1-2; possible D gene TRBD1, 6 bases. The CDR3 totals 13 residues. CDR1 WNHNN and CDR2 SYGVQD come from the germline V gene (reference sequence). V lost 5 bases, J lost 4 bases, and 11 bases lay in between. The CDR3 nucleotides are TGCGCCAGCAGTCTGGACAGAGTCTATGGCTACACCTTC. Translation: CASSLDRVYGYTF.

This clone came up once. DNA of the CDR3: TGTGCCAGCTCACCACCGACTAGCGGGAGCAAGGATACGCAGTATTTT. This codes for CASSPPTSGSKDTQYF. This rearrangement joins TRBV18 to TRBJ2-3; 12 bases align to TRBD2. The CDR3 is 16 amino acids. J gave up 6 bases and V 0 bases, and 4 bases lay outside the gene matches. Per germline, CDR1 KGHSH and CDR2 LQKENI. Based on the CDR3 plus reference TRBV18 and TRBJ2-3, the full variable domain is NAGVMQNPRHLVRRRGQEARLRCSPMKGHSHVYWYRQLPEEGLKFMVYLQKENIIDESGMPKERFSAEFPKEGPSILRIQQVVRGDSAAYFCASSPPTSGSKDTQYFGPGTRLTVL.

The chain combines TRBV19 with TRBJ1-6; D perhaps matches TRBD1 (6 bases). CDR1 and CDR2 (germline): LNHDA, SQIVND (reference sequence). The CDR3 spans 16 residues. Trimming took 2 bases from V and 8 from J, leaving 16 bases between them. CDR3 coding DNA: TGTGCCAGTAGTATACGGGCAGGGGCAACCGATTCACCCCTCCACTTT. Translating it yields CASSIRAGATDSPLHF. Supplemented by reference TRBV19 and TRBJ1-6, the full variable domain reads DGGITQSPKYLFRKEGQNVTLSCEQNLNHDAMYWYRQDPGQGLRLIYYSQIVNDFQKGDIAEGYSVSREKKESFPLTVTSAQKNPTAFYLCASSIRAGATDSPLHFGNGTRLTVT.